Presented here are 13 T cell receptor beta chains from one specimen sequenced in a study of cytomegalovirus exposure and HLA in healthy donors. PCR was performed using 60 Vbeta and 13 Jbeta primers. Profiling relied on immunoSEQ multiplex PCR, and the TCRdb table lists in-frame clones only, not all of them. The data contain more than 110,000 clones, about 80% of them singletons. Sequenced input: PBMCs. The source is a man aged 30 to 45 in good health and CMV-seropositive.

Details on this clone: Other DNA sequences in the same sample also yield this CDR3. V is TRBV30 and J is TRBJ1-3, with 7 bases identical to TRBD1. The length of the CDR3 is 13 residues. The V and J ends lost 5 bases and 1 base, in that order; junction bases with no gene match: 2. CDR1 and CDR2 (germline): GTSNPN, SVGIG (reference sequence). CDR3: CAWEQGSGNTIYF. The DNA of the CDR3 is TGTGCCTGGGAACAGGGGTCTGGAAACACCATATATTTT. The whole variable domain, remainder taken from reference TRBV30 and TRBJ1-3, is SQTIHQWPATLVQPVGSPLSLECTVEGTSNPNLYWYRQAAGRGLQLLFYSVGIGQISSEVPQNLSASRPQDRQFILSSKKLLLSDSGFYLCAWEQGSGNTIYFGEGSWLTVV.

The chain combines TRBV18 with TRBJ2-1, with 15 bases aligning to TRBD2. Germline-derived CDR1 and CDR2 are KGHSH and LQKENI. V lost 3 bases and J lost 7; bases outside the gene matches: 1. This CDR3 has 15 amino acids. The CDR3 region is CASSPGTSGRNEQFF. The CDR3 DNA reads TGTGCCAGCTCACCCGGGACTAGCGGGAGGAATGAGCAGTTCTTC.

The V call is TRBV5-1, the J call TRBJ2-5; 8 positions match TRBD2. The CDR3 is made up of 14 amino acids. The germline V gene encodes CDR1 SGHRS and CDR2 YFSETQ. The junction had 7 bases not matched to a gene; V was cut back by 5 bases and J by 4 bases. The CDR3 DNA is TGCGCCAGCAGTCAAGCGGGAGAGGGAGAGACCCAGTACTTC. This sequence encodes CASSQAGEGETQYF.

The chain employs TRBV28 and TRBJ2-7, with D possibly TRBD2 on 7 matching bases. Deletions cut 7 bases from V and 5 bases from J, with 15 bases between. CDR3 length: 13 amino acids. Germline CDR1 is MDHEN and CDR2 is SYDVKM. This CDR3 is CASTEGGAHEQYF. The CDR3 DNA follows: TGTGCCAGCACCGAGGGGGGGGCCCACGAGCAGTACTTC.

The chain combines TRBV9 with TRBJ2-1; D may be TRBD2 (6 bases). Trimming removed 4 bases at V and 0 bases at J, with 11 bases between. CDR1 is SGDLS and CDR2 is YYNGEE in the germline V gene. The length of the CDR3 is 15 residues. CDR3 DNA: TGTGCCAGCAGCTTTATGGGGGGCTCCTACAATGAGCAGTTCTTC. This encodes CASSFMGGSYNEQFF.

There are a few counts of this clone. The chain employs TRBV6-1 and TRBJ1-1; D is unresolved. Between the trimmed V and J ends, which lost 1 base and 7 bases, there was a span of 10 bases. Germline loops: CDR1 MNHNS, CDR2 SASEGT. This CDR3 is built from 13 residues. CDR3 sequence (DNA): TGTGCCAGCAGTGAAGGAGGCTACCTTGAAGCTTTCTTT. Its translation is CASSEGGYLEAFF.

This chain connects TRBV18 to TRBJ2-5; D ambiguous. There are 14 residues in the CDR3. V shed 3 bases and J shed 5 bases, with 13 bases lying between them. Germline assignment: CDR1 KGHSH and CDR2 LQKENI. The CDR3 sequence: CASSPRAQSETQYF. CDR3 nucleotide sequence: TGTGCCAGCTCACCCCGAGCGCAGTCCGAGACCCAGTACTTC.

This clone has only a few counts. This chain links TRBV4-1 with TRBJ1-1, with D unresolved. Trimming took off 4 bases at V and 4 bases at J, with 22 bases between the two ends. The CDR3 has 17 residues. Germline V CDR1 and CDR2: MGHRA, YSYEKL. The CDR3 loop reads CASSPLDLIVAGTEAFF. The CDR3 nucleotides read TGCGCCAGCAGCCCCCTGGACTTGATCGTAGCGGGCACTGAAGCTTTCTTT.

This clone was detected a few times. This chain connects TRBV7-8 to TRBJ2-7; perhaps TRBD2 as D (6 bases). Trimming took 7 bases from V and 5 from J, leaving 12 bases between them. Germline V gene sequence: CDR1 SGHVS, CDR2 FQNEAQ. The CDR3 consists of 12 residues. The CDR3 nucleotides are TGTGCCAGCACGGGAGAAGGGGACGAGCAGTACTTC. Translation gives CASTGEGDEQYF.

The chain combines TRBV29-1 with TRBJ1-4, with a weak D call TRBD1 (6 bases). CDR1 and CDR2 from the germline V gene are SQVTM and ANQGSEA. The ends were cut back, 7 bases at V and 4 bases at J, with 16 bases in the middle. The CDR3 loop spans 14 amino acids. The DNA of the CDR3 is TGCAGCGCCTGTTGGGGGCCAGTTAATGAAAAACTGTTTTTT. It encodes CSACWGPVNEKLFF.

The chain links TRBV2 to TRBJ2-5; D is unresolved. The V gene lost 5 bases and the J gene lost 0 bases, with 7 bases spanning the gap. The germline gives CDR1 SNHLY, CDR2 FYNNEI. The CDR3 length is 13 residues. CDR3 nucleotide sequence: TGTGCCAGCAGTTTCTCCTACCAAGAGACCCAGTACTTC. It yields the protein CASSFSYQETQYF.

The CDR3 reads CASSFQPTSGQETQYF. Written as DNA, the CDR3 is TGTGCCAGCAGCTTCCAACCGACTAGCGGCCAAGAGACCCAGTACTTC. The V call is TRBV5-4, the J call TRBJ2-5, with TRBD2 identical over 9 bases. CDR3 size: 16 residues. Per germline, CDR1 SGHNT and CDR2 YYREEE (reference sequence). J gave up 1 base and V 2 bases, and 6 bases lay outside the gene matches. The entire variable domain, with the rest obtained from reference TRBV5-4 and TRBJ2-5, is as follows: ETGVTQSPTHLIKTRGQQVTLRCSSQSGHNTVSWYQQALGQGPQFIFQYYREEENGRGNFPPRFSGLQFPNYSSELNVNALELDDSALYLCASSFQPTSGQETQYFGPGTRLLVL.

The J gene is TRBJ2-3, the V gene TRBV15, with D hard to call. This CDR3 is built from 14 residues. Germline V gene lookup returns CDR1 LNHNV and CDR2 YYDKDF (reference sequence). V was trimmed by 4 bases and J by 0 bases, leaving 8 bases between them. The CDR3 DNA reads TGTGCCACCAGCATCTCTCCTAGCACAGATACGCAGTATTTT. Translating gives CATSISPSTDTQYF.